This passage covers 27 T cell receptor beta chains from one sample sequenced in a study of T cells in Graves' hyperthyroidism and ophthalmopathy. What was amplified from RNA transcripts were TCR beta CDR3 regions. With the HTBI primer set, the TCR CDR3 went through a first round of RT-PCR. TCRdb ran MiXCR on the multiplex PCR reads and lists one entry per CDR3 protein. The sample has approximately 400,000 distinct CDR3 sequences, around 15% seen once. The source material was blood. These receptors were obtained from a woman in her 30s with Graves' ophthalmopathy.

This clonotype was detected a few times. The chain has TRBV30 and TRBJ2-7; D unresolved. Trimming pared 0 bases from V and 3 bases from J, leaving 12 bases between. The CDR3 totals 14 residues. Germline CDR1 GTSNPN, CDR2 SVGIG (reference sequence). DNA of the CDR3: TGTGCCTGGAGTGTGGGATCAGGTTACTACGAGCAGTACTTC. Translated: CAWSVGSGYYEQYF.

This clonotype was detected ten times or more. The rearrangement joins TRBV10-1 to TRBJ1-4; D remains unclear. Trimming left V 4 bases short and J 5 bases short, with 8 bases between. The CDR3 is 13 amino acids. The germline gives CDR1 WNHNN, CDR2 SYGVQD (reference sequence). CDR3 region: CASSVKLNEKLFF. The CDR3 DNA reads as TGCGCCAGCAGTGTCAAGTTGAATGAAAAACTGTTTTTT.

This clonotype has more than one count but fewer than ten. The chain is built from TRBV20-1 and TRBJ2-6, with D possibly being TRBD1 (6 bases). From germline, CDR1 is DFQATT and CDR2 SNEGSKA (reference sequence). Trimming removed 6 bases from V and 1 base from J, with 19 bases in between. The CDR3 is made up of 17 amino acids. CDR3 in DNA: TGCAGTGCCAAACCGACAGGTGGGGAATCTGGGGCCAACGTCCTGACTTTC. Translation gives CSAKPTGGESGANVLTF.

This clonotype was observed many times. The chain joins TRBV10-2 to TRBJ1-2; D ambiguous. The germline V gene encodes CDR1 WSHSY and CDR2 SAAADI. Trimming took off 0 bases at V and 6 bases at J, with 5 bases between the two ends. CDR3 length: 12 amino acids. The CDR3 DNA reads as TGCGCCAGCAGTGAGTCGTGGGATGGCTACACCTTC. Translation: CASSESWDGYTF.

The rearrangement links TRBV19 to TRBJ2-1; D possibly corresponds to TRBD1 (6 bases). Trimming stripped 7 bases from V and 8 bases from J, with 24 bases between. Germline V gene sequence: CDR1 LNHDA, CDR2 SQIVND (reference sequence). The CDR3 consists of 16 residues. The CDR3 protein is CASTTNLGRQADEQFF. The CDR3 nucleotides read TGTGCCAGTACCACTAACTTGGGACGACAGGCCGATGAGCAGTTCTTC.

This clonotype was observed many times. The chain is built from TRBV28 and TRBJ2-1; the D is unclear. V was pared by 6 bases and J by 10 bases, with 10 bases between. The length of the CDR3 is 11 residues. From germline, CDR1 is MDHEN and CDR2 SYDVKM. The CDR3 protein is CASSWTQEQFF. Written as DNA, the CDR3 is TGTGCCAGCAGCTGGACGCAGGAGCAGTTCTTC.

The chain combines TRBV5-1 with TRBJ2-5; D is unresolved. The CDR3 has 13 residues. Per the germline V gene, CDR1 is SGHRS and CDR2 is YFSETQ. Trimming took 4 bases from V and 4 from J, leaving 11 bases between them. CDR3 sequence reads: CASSMGLAETQYF. CDR3 nucleotide sequence: TGCGCCAGCAGCATGGGCTTGGCAGAGACCCAGTACTTC.

At least ten counts were recorded for this clonotype. V is TRBV28 and J is TRBJ2-7; 8 bases map to TRBD1. Germline lookup yields CDR1 MDHEN and CDR2 SYDVKM. The CDR3 spans 15 residues. J lost 2 bases, V lost 7 bases, and 10 bases had no gene match. Here the CDR3 DNA reads TGTGCCAGCAATTTCGCCGGGACAGGTACCTACGAGCAGTACTTC. Translating gives CASNFAGTGTYEQYF.

This clonotype has just a few counts. V gene TRBV5-6 combines with J gene TRBJ1-6, with 7 bases aligning to TRBD1. Germline CDR1 SGHDT, CDR2 YYEEEE. Unmatched junction bases numbered 8, after V lost 1 base and J lost 7 bases. The CDR3 sequence is 16 residues long. CDR3 DNA sequence: TGTGCCAGCAGCTTGCGGGCAGGGGGAGGAAATTCACCCCTCCACTTT. Residues: CASSLRAGGGNSPLHF.

This clonotype was observed at least ten times. The genes are TRBV5-6 and TRBJ2-7, with D possibly being TRBD2 (6 bases). There are 14 residues in the CDR3. The ends were cut back, 0 bases at V and 2 bases at J, with 9 bases in the middle. Germline V CDR1 and CDR2: SGHDT, YYEEEE. The CDR3 spells CASSLVRETYEQYF. The CDR3 nucleotides read TGTGCCAGCAGCTTGGTTCGGGAGACCTACGAGCAGTACTTC. The full variable domain, with the rest looked up from reference TRBV5-6 and TRBJ2-7, is DAGVTQSPTHLIKTRGQQVTLRCSPKSGHDTVSWYQQALGQGPQFIFQYYEEEERQRGNFPDRFSGHQFPNYSSELNVNALLLGDSALYLCASSLVRETYEQYFGPGTRLTVT.

The V call is TRBV4-1, the J call TRBJ1-1; possibly TRBD1 for D (5 bases). The germline CDR1 and CDR2 sequences are MGHRA and YSYEKL. The CDR3 loop spans 15 amino acids. Trimming took off 3 bases at V and 6 bases at J, with 17 bases between the two ends. CDR3: CASSHPLGRAPEAFF. CDR3 DNA: TGCGCCAGCAGCCACCCCTTGGGCAGGGCCCCTGAAGCTTTCTTT.

This clonotype was seen more than once but under ten times. The V and J genes are TRBV4-1 and TRBJ1-3, with TRBD1 as a possible D gene (5 bases). The germline gives CDR1 MGHRA, CDR2 YSYEKL. V lost 0 bases and J 1 base, leaving 13 bases between the germline ends. This CDR3 comprises 17 residues. The DNA for the CDR3 is TGCGCCAGCAGCCAAGAATGGGGGGGAGGGTCTGGAAACACCATATATTTT. This translates into CASSQEWGGGSGNTIYF.

The sample holds one count of this clonotype. A clone one base away is much larger, so this may be a read error. The V and J genes are TRBV6-1 and TRBJ2-7; no clear D gene. The CDR3 loop spans 12 amino acids. Germline V lookup: CDR1 MNHNS, CDR2 SASEGT. The CDR3 is CASSETIYERYF. The CDR3 nucleotides read TGTGCCAGCAGTGAGACAATTTACGAGCGGTACTTC.

V is TRBV7-6 and J is TRBJ2-1; 11 nucleotides match TRBD2. The CDR3 consists of 16 residues. V lost 2 bases, J lost 4 bases, and 4 bases stayed unmatched. Germline lookup yields CDR1 SGHVS and CDR2 FNYEAQ. In nucleotides, the CDR3 is TGTGCCAGCAGCTTACAGGCTAGCGGGGGGTACAATGAGCAGTTCTTC. It specifies CASSLQASGGYNEQFF.

This clonotype was recorded many times. The genes are TRBV5-7 and TRBJ1-1; D not resolved. TRBV5-7 is labeled an ORF, and its function is uncertain. The CDR3 has 13 amino acids. V dropped 1 base and J dropped 2 bases, with 6 bases sitting between them. The CDR3 region is CASSLRVNTEAFF. DNA for the CDR3: TGTGCCAGCAGCTTGAGGGTTAACACTGAAGCTTTCTTT.

This clonotype was counted many times. This chain joins TRBV7-9 and TRBJ2-6, with a weak D call TRBD1 (5 bases). Germline V CDR1 and CDR2: SEHNR, FQNEAQ (reference sequence). Trimming removed 6 bases at V and 2 bases at J, with 14 bases between. The CDR3 runs to 16 residues. The CDR3 DNA follows: TGTGCCAGCAGGCGCGTCGAAGGGGCTGGGGCCAACGTCCTGACTTTC. Translation gives CASRRVEGAGANVLTF.

The genes are TRBV28 and TRBJ2-5; D may correspond to TRBD1 or TRBD2 (5 bases each). This CDR3 contains 13 residues. Germline values: CDR1 MDHEN, CDR2 SYDVKM. With 8 bases removed from V and 5 bases from J, the gap between germline ends came to 15 bases. This chain's CDR3 is CASRPGPTETQYF. The CDR3 DNA sequence: TGTGCCAGCCGGCCGGGACCCACTGAGACCCAGTACTTC. Combining the CDR3 with reference TRBV28 and TRBJ2-5 gives the whole variable domain DVKVTQSSRYLVKRTGEKVFLECVQDMDHENMFWYRQDPGLGLRLIYFSYDVKMKEKGDIPEGYSVSREKKERFSLILESASTNQTSMYLCASRPGPTETQYFGPGTRLLVL.

The chain uses TRBV7-2 and TRBJ2-2; D gene unclear. CDR3 length: 15 residues. Germline lookup yields CDR1 SGHTA and CDR2 FQGNSA. The ends were cut back, 2 bases at V and 6 bases at J, with 13 bases in the middle. The CDR3 DNA reads as TGTGCCAGCAGCTTAATTTCCAGCGCGCCCGGGGAGCTGTTTTTT. This gives the protein CASSLISSAPGELFF.

This clonotype was seen ten or more times. The CDR3: CASSLIGYNEQFF. The CDR3 coding sequence is TGCGCCAGCAGCTTGATCGGCTACAATGAGCAGTTCTTC. The V gene is TRBV5-1, the J gene TRBJ2-1; no definite D call. V shed 1 base and J shed 3 bases, with 5 bases lying between them. The CDR3 is 13 residues long. Germline CDR1 reads SGHRS; CDR2 reads YFSETQ.

This clonotype was detected a few times. This chain joins TRBV29-1 and TRBJ1-2, with D unresolved. V lost 3 bases, J lost 3 bases, and 8 bases lay in between. The CDR3 contains 12 residues. The V gene's germline CDR1 is SQVTM and CDR2 ANQGSEA. The CDR3 region is CSVEGRYYGYTF. The CDR3 DNA follows: TGCAGCGTTGAGGGCAGATACTATGGCTACACCTTC.

The chain carries TRBV6-1 and TRBJ2-1; 11 bases fit TRBD2. This CDR3 is 14 amino acids long. The junction had 5 bases not matched to a gene; V was cut back by 4 bases and J by 9 bases. CDR1 is MNHNS and CDR2 is SASEGT in the germline V gene. The CDR3 nucleotides are TGTGCCAGCAGTGGAACTAGCGGGGGTGGTGAGCAGTTCTTC. This sequence encodes CASSGTSGGGEQFF.

On this clonotype itself: The junction departs from germline at one end; a sequencing error may be responsible. CDR3 sequence reads: CASSYGQGANEHFF. The CDR3 DNA reads TGTGCCAGCAGTTACGGACAGGGGGCAAATGAGCATTTCTTC. V usage is TRBV28 and J usage is TRBJ2-1; 11 bases agree with TRBD1. The CDR3 spans 14 residues. Germline V lookup: CDR1 MDHEN, CDR2 SYDVKM.

In its sample, this clonotype was seen many times. V gene TRBV6-1 combines with J gene TRBJ2-5; 8 nucleotides agree with TRBD1. This CDR3 comprises 14 residues. Per the germline V gene, CDR1 is MNHNS and CDR2 is SASEGT. J lost 5 bases, V lost 11 bases, and 13 bases had no gene match. The CDR3 sequence: CAGPRTGCWETQYF. The CDR3 DNA reads TGTGCCGGGCCACGGACAGGGTGTTGGGAGACCCAGTACTTC.

This clonotype was found many times. The rearrangement uses TRBV28 and TRBJ2-1; D unclear. V was clipped by 0 bases and J by 4 bases, with 13 bases between them. CDR1 is MDHEN and CDR2 is SYDVKM in the germline V gene. This CDR3 is built from 16 residues. CDR3 bases: TGTGCCAGCAGTTTATGGGCACTGGAAGTTTACAATGAGCAGTTCTTC. Its translation: CASSLWALEVYNEQFF.

This clonotype was seen a few times. The chain employs TRBV29-1 and TRBJ1-2, with 8 bases that match TRBD1. In germline, CDR1 is SQVTM, CDR2 ANQGSEA. This CDR3 has 12 amino acids. V was clipped by 5 bases and J by 2 bases; unmatched bases: 1. CDR3 amino acids: CSVWTGNYGYTF. Here the CDR3 DNA reads TGCAGCGTTTGGACAGGGAACTATGGCTACACCTTC.

This clonotype has at least ten counts. The genes are TRBV2 and TRBJ2-7, with 10 bases fitting TRBD2. This CDR3 spans 15 amino acids. Germline loops: CDR1 SNHLY, CDR2 FYNNEI. The V and J ends lost 1 base and 4 bases, in that order; junction bases with no gene match: 4. The CDR3 loop reads CASSEVGTSAYEQYF. DNA for the CDR3: TGTGCCAGCAGTGAAGTAGGGACTAGCGCTTACGAGCAGTACTTC.

At least ten counts were recorded for this clonotype. The CDR3, as DNA: TGTGCCAGCGGAGGAGACAGGGGCCTCAGTCGGACCCAGTACTTC. Its translation is CASGGDRGLSRTQYF. The rearrangement uses TRBV28 and TRBJ2-5, with 8 bases fitting TRBD1. J lost 7 bases, V lost 8 bases, and 15 bases had no gene match. The germline V gene has CDR1 MDHEN and CDR2 SYDVKM. This CDR3 is 15 amino acids long.